This T cell receptor beta chain came from a study of cytomegalovirus exposure and HLA in healthy donors. Turning to the study itself: Roughly 180 million T cells yielded some 120 million unique TCR beta sequences in earlier analysis. Genotyping of 300 to 450 donors showed that roughly 80% belonged to the Caucasian-associated ancestry cluster.

V was shortened by 0 bases and J by 3 bases, with 9 bases between the two germline ends. Per germline, CDR1 SGHVS and CDR2 FNYEAQ. The CDR3 totals 14 residues. PCR used 60 Vbeta primers and 13 Jbeta primers. TCRdb's table, derived via immunoSEQ multiplex PCR, lists solely in-frame clones and lacks some. Of roughly 100,000 clones in the sample, 60% to 75% were seen once. The TCR comes from a male donor in good health and CMV-seropositive. The sample was PBMCs. V is TRBV7-6 and J is TRBJ2-7; TRBD1 is a possible D gene (6 bases). CDR3: CASSLADRNYEQYF. CDR3 bases: TGTGCCAGCAGCTTAGCCGACAGGAACTACGAGCAGTACTTC.